This T cell receptor (beta chain) was captured in a study of Graves' ophthalmopathy and Graves' hyperthyroidism. The wider study: Peripheral blood samples were taken at initial diagnosis, before any treatment.

This clonotype was seen many times. CDR1 GTSNPN and CDR2 SVGIG come from the germline V gene (reference sequence). This CDR3 region has 15 residues. V was clipped by 1 base and J by 5 bases; unmatched bases: 9. Other autoimmune diseases, uncontrolled infections, pregnancy or lactation excluded patients from enrollment. PBMCs originated in approximately 9.2 ml of fresh peripheral blood. The authors amplified TCR beta CDR3 regions from RNA transcripts. After a first-round RT-PCR with HTBI primers, a second-round multiplex PCR was run. One entry per CDR3 protein, called by TCRdb with MiXCR from the multiplex PCR reads. In the table there are about 370,000 distinct CDR3 sequences, approximately 16% of which are singletons.

The clonotype was recovered from a woman aged 18-29 years with Graves' ophthalmopathy. This chain joins TRBV30 and TRBJ2-5; 8 positions match TRBD2. The material sequenced was peripheral blood. The CDR3 bases are TGTGCCTGGAGTGGCTCCCCCGGGACTAGGGAGACCCAGTACTTC. The encoded protein is CAWSGSPGTRETQYF.